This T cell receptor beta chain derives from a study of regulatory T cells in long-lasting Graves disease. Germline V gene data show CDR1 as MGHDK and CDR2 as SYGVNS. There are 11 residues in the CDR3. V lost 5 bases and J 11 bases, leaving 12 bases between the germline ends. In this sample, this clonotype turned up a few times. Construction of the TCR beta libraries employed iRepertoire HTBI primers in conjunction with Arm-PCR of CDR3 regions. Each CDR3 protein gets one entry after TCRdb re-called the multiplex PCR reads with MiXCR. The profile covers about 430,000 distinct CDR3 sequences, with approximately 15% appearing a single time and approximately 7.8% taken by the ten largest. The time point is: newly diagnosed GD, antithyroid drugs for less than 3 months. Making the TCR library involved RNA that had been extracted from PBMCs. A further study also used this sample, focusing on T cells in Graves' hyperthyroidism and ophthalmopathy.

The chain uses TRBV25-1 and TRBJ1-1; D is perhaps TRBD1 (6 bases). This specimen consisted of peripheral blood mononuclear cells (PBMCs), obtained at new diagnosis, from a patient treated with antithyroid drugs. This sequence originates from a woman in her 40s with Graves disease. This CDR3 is CASSPGAFAFF. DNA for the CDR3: TGTGCCAGCAGTCCAGGGGCATTTGCTTTCTTT.